A single T cell receptor beta chain is shown here with its context. These data come from a study of CXCR3-negative and CXCR3-positive naive CD8 T cells. This CDR3 contains 15 residues. Germline lookup yields CDR1 MNHEY and CDR2 SVGEGT. Researchers prepared the TRB cDNA libraries using 5' RACE with UMI labels. Using the 5' RACE reads, TCRdb records one entry per CDR3 protein without DNA. This sample's clone table lists about 90,000 distinct CDR3 sequences. The clonotype comes from a human donor in good health. Some clones in this sample may be carry-over from other donors' samples. This rearrangement joins TRBV6-2 or TRBV6-3 to TRBJ2-7; the D call from TCRdb, TRBD1, cannot be confirmed without DNA. Sequenced material: naive CXCR3- CD8+ T cells from blood. Noted subset: CD45RO-CCR7+CD27+CD95- naive CD8+ T cells lacking CXCR3 (TNR3-). The CDR3 region is CASSYEPGGTYEQYF.